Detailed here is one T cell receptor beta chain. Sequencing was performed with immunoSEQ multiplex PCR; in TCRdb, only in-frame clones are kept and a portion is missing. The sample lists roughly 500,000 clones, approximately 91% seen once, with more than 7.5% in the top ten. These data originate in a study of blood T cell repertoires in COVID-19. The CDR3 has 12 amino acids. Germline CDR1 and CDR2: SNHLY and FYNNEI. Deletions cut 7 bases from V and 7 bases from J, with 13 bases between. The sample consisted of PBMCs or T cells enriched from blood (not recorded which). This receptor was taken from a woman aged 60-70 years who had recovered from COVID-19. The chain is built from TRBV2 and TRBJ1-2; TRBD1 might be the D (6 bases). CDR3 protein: CASIQGNLGYTF. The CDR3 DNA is TGTGCCAGCATTCAGGGGAATCTTGGCTACACCTTC.